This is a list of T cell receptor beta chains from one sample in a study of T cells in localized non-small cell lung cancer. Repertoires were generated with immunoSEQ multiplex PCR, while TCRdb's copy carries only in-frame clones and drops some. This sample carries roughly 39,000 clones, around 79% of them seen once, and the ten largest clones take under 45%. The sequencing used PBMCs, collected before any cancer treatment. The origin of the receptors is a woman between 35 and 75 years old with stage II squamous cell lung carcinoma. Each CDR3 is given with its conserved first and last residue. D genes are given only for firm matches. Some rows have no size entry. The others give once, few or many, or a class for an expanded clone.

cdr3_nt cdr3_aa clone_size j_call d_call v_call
TGTGCCAGCAAAAAACGTTGGGACAGATGGAACACCGGGGAGCTGTTTTTT CASKKRWDRWNTGELFF NA TRBJ2-2 TRBD1 TRBV11-3
TGCAGCGTTGAATCCACAGACTCCTACGAGCAGTACTTC CSVESTDSYEQYF NA TRBJ2-7 NA TRBV29-1
TGTGCCACCAGCAGAGGGCCTGGGGACGGCGGCAGGAGTAACTATGGCTACACCTTC CATSRGPGDGGRSNYGYTF NA TRBJ1-2 NA TRBV15
TGTGCCAGCTCACCCCGTTTGACAGGCCGGGGGTTGCCGAGGGACACTGAAGCTTTCTTT CASSPRLTGRGLPRDTEAFF NA TRBJ1-1 NA TRBV18
TGTGCCAGCAGCCTCCTCAGGGGTGCGGGCACTGAAGCTTTCTTT CASSLLRGAGTEAFF NA TRBJ1-1 NA TRBV7-2
TGTGCCAGCAGTTACCATATTCAGGGAAGCTATGGCTACACCTTC CASSYHIQGSYGYTF NA TRBJ1-2 NA TRBV6-5
TGTGCCAGCTCGCCGACAGTGACTGGGGCCGATACGCAGTATTTT CASSPTVTGADTQYF NA TRBJ2-3 NA TRBV18
TGCGCCAGCAGCCAAGAAGATATGACGGGAGGGGACTACGAGCAGTACTTC CASSQEDMTGGDYEQYF medium-sized TRBJ2-7 TRBD2 TRBV4-1
TGCAGCGTTGAACTAGCGGGGCCCAGCTCCTACAATGAGCAGTTCTTC CSVELAGPSSYNEQFF NA TRBJ2-1 TRBD2 TRBV29-1
TGCGCCAGCAGCCAAGCTCACAGGGGGCCTGGAAACACCATATATTTT CASSQAHRGPGNTIYF once TRBJ1-3 TRBD1 TRBV4-1
TGTGCCAGCTCATCCCCCCCCAATGAGCAGTTCTTC CASSSPPNEQFF once TRBJ2-1 NA TRBV18
TGTGCCAGCAGCAAAAACCGGACTAGCGATGGAGATACGCAGTATTTT CASSKNRTSDGDTQYF NA TRBJ2-3 NA TRBV21-1
TGTGCCAGCAGGGAGGATGGGGGGCGCGTCTATGGCTACACCTTC CASREDGGRVYGYTF NA TRBJ1-2 NA TRBV28
TGTGCCAGCAGCTTGGATTCCGGGACTAGCGGTTCTACCTACGAGCAGTACTTC CASSLDSGTSGSTYEQYF NA TRBJ2-7 TRBD2 TRBV5-8
TGTGCCAGCAGCTATGGTAGCGGGGGGGCCCTGGAGACCCAGTACTTC CASSYGSGGALETQYF NA TRBJ2-5 TRBD2 TRBV7-8
TGTGCCAGCAGCCTTTTGACAGGGGGCGTGGACACCATATATTTT CASSLLTGGVDTIYF NA TRBJ1-3 TRBD1 TRBV28
TGTGCCAGCAGCTTGCAGGACTCTGGGGCCAACGTCCTGACTTTC CASSLQDSGANVLTF NA TRBJ2-6 NA TRBV5-8
TGTGCCAGCAGCTTAAATTACGGGGCCGTCAGCACAGATACGCAGTATTTT CASSLNYGAVSTDTQYF NA TRBJ2-3 NA TRBV7-8
TGCGCCAGCAGCTTGGCCAGGGAGGGGACCCAGTACTTC CASSLAREGTQYF NA TRBJ2-5 TRBD2 TRBV5-1
TGTGCCAGCAGCCAGCAAGCCGGGACAGGGGGCTATGGCTACACCTTC CASSQQAGTGGYGYTF NA TRBJ1-2 TRBD1 TRBV7-9
TGTGCCAGCAGCCAAGATCGGGCAGACTCTGGAAACACCATATATTTT CASSQDRADSGNTIYF NA TRBJ1-3 NA TRBV4-2
TGTGCCAGCAGCGTGACAGGAGACACCGGGGAGCTGTTTTTT CASSVTGDTGELFF NA TRBJ2-2 NA TRBV5-5
TGCGCCAGCAGCCAAGATTCGTGGTATGAAGCTTTCTTT CASSQDSWYEAFF NA TRBJ1-1 NA TRBV4-1
TGTGCCAGCAGCTTTTCGGGGAGCACTGAAGCTTTCTTT CASSFSGSTEAFF few TRBJ1-1 NA TRBV7-9
TGTGCCAGCAGCGGGAGGGACAGGGCGGGAGATACGCAGTATTTT CASSGRDRAGDTQYF NA TRBJ2-3 NA TRBV6-5
TGTGCCAGCAGACCAAACGCCCCGGGACAGGGGGTCGGTCAGCCCCAGCATTTT CASRPNAPGQGVGQPQHF NA TRBJ1-5 TRBD1 TRBV28
TGTGCCAGCAGTTTACCCACAGGGGCCTTTAATGAAAAACTGTTTTTT CASSLPTGAFNEKLFF NA TRBJ1-4 TRBD1 TRBV28
TGTGCCAGCAGTCCAGACGCGGAAAAACTGTTTTTT CASSPDAEKLFF NA TRBJ1-4 NA TRBV28
TGTGCCAGCAGCTCCTTTGGTAGCGATACGCAGTATTTT CASSSFGSDTQYF once TRBJ2-3 NA TRBV7-9